The entry below describes one TCR beta chain. Its recognized antigen is unknown. A junction end diverges from the germline sequence, so it may reflect a read error. The data belong to a study of blood T cell repertoires in COVID-19 (dated by TCRdb to 2020 to 2021). Background for the entire study: Samples covering the acute and convalescent phases of COVID-19 were provided by collaborators in the United States, Italy and Spain. The material from the prospective study consisted of cDNA or gDNA derived from T cells, B-cell-depleted T cells, or PBMCs. Subjects who had been exposed to COVID-19, were actively infected with it, or had recovered from it provided the deeply sampled blood TCRbeta repertoires that made up the dataset. The repertoires were released in a freely available public database meant as a resource for research on the immune response to SARS-CoV-2. Samples came from the ongoing ImmuneRACE study (first 160 participants) plus 1,254 subjects from 6 global collaborators. The sample metadata nearly always contained a de-identified subject ID, COVID-19 status, age in years and sex. Where available, HLA class I and class II types were taken from metadata supplied by the sample provider and were not determined by assay-based typing.

Samples from volunteer blood donors who had recovered from COVID-19 were contributed by a second Seattle source. Whole blood was collected in K2EDTA tubes by collaborating institutions according to the institutions' own protocols. Collaborator samples were shipped for TCRbeta analysis as frozen whole blood, isolated PBMCs, or DNA extracted from either sample type. Including cysteine and phenylalanine, the CDR3 has 16 amino acids. The read is trimmed to its CDR3 DNA, 48 bases read in frame from base 1. The germline V gene (reference sequence) sets CDR1 to SSHAT and CDR2 to FNYEAQ. Overall study outcomes, separate from this receptor: The quantity of clinical and demographic metadata differed by source and by participant and was supplied without curation.

The immunoSEQ Assay, a bias-controlled multiplex PCR, was used to amplify TCRbeta CDR3 regions from genomic DNA. The paper's data handling went like this. The number of nucleated cells in each sample was estimated by amplification of reference gene primers within the assay. Sequence reads were collapsed and filtered to measure the absolute abundance of every unique TCRbeta CDR3 rearrangement. For each sample, productive Simpson clonality was calculated by taking the square root of Simpson's diversity index across productive rearrangements. TCRdb's version of the immuneACCESS table is confined to in-frame rearrangements and falls short of the full clone set. An unresolved V gene accounts for under half of the shortfall where checked; the remainder is of unknown origin. V and J calls and clone size are those listed in that table; D and trimming were worked out from the DNA. Counted in this sample were 250,000 or so clones; roughly 82% of them appeared once. The top ten clonotypes cover under 2.5% of the sample.

The clonotype originates from a man between 40 and 49 years old who had recovered from COVID-19. Sequencing was performed on peripheral blood. The chain uses TRBV7-7 and TRBJ2-1, with 13 middle bases fitting TRBD2. The CDR3 has the sequence CASSLAGLAGYNEQFF. The sequenced DNA is TGTGCTAGCAGCTTAGCGGGACTAGCGGGGTACAATGAGCAGTTCTTC.